This TCR beta chain was sequenced in a study of PD-L1 blockade in urothelial cancer. On the study more broadly: Analyses were performed on blood at 3 weeks after treatment start (the second dose) and at 6 weeks. Findings of the study overall: Durable-benefit patients showed greater tumor-associated blood clone expansion at 3 weeks.

Sequenced by immunoSEQ multiplex PCR; TCRdb stores in-frame clones only, minus some. The profile covers about 120,000 clones, with approximately 90% appearing a single time and under 2% taken by the ten largest. This sample's time point: peripheral blood 6 weeks after treatment start. Trimming removed 4 bases from V and 10 bases from J, with 14 bases in between. CDR1 is MDHEN and CDR2 is SYDVKM in the germline V gene. This CDR3 is 12 amino acids long. With respect to this clone: The antigen is undetermined.

Sample: PBMCs, taken around atezolizumab (anti-PD-L1) treatment. J is TRBJ2-7 and V is TRBV28, with D maybe TRBD2 (6 bases). The source is a man aged 55 to 70 with urothelial cancer. The CDR3 is CASSSPAGLQYF. In nucleotides, the CDR3 is TGTGCCAGCAGTTCCCCCGCGGGACTTCAGTACTTC.